One T cell receptor (beta chain) is described in this entry. As handled by the study authors: Amplified reference gene primers provided the basis for estimating nucleated cell counts. TCRdb's copy holds only in-frame clones and misses some; the assay was immunoSEQ multiplex PCR. V, J and clone size reflect that table, while D and trimming were determined from the DNA. The data show approximately 300,000 clones, around 90% seen once. CDR3 length equals 14 residues. V lost 7 bases, J lost 4 bases, and 16 bases lay in between. The germline V gene encodes CDR1 MDHEN and CDR2 SYDVKM. The data were obtained in a study of blood T cell repertoires in COVID-19. Study context: The origin of the acute and convalescent COVID-19 samples was the United States, Italy and Spain. Sample material is recorded as cDNA or gDNA derived from T cells, B-cell-depleted T cells, or PBMCs.

This clonotype was sampled from a man over 45 with active or convalescent COVID-19. The gene calls are TRBV28 and TRBJ1-1, with D possibly TRBD1 on 6 matching bases. The sequencing sample was made of peripheral blood. In DNA, the CDR3 is TGTGCCAGCACCCGCAGGGGCCTGAGCACTGAAGCTTTCTTT. Residues: CASTRRGLSTEAFF.